The table lists the clone carrying this T cell receptor beta chain with many counts. Its target is unknown. This entry comes from a study of CD8+CD57+ T cells in acquired aplastic anemia. Study-wide context: Recorded DNA amounts for sorted CD4+ and CD8+ cells had an average of around 3 ug.

Genomic DNA provided the template from which TCR beta VDJ and CDR3 profiles were obtained. TCRdb reprocessed the reads with MiXCR, giving one entry per CDR3 protein. The table records fewer than 80,000 distinct CDR3 sequences, roughly 70% of them present only once. Those patients picked for sequencing had displayed CD8+CD57+ cell expansion on flow cytometry. Each patient carried a diagnosis of severe acquired aplastic anemia. Findings of the study overall: Controls and patients did not differ significantly in CD8+ Simpson's diversity.

This TCR was sampled from a human donor with aplastic anemia. The specimen sequenced was sorted CD4+, CD8+, or CD8+CD57+ T cells (not recorded which) from PBMCs.

This CDR3 reads CSFRDWGRYEQYF. CDR3 DNA: TGCAGCTTTAGGGACTGGGGGAGGTACGAGCAGTACTTC. The J gene is TRBJ2-7, the V gene TRBV20-1, with D maybe TRBD2 (6 bases). CDR1 is DFQATT and CDR2 is SNEGSKA in the germline V gene (reference sequence). The CDR3 consists of 13 residues.